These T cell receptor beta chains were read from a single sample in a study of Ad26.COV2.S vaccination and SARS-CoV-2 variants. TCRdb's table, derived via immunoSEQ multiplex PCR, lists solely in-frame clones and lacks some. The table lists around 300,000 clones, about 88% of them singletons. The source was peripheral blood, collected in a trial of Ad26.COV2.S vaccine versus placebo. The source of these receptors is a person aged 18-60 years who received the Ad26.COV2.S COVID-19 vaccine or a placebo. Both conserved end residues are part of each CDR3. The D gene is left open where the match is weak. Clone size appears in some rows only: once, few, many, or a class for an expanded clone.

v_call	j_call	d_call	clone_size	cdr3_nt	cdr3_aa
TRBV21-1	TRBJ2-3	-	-	TGTGCCAGCAGCAAAGCATGGGGCGGCACAGATACGCAGTATTTT	CASSKAWGGTDTQYF
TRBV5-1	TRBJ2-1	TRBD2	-	TGCGCCAGCAGCTCGGGACTAGCGGGATACAATGAGCAGTTCTTC	CASSSGLAGYNEQFF
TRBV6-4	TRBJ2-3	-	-	TGTGCCAGCAGTGCCCAGCTAGACGCGGGTACGCAGTATTTT	CASSAQLDAGTQYF
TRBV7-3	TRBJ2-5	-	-	TGTGCCAGCAGCTCCCCCCTCACAGTTCAAGAGACCCAGTACTTC	CASSSPLTVQETQYF
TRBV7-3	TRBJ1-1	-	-	TGTGCCACCTCGGGCGGGGCCAGAACTGAAGCTTTCTTT	CATSGGARTEAFF
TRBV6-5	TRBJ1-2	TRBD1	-	TGTGCCAGCAGGCTCCGACAGGGGGATGGCTACACCTTC	CASRLRQGDGYTF
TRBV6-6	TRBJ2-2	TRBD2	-	TGTGCCGTACGGACTAGCGGGAGGCCGACCGGGGAGCTGTTTTTT	CAVRTSGRPTGELFF
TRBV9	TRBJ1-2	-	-	TGTGCCAGCAGCGTAGATAATACCCGTGGTGGCTACACCTTC	CASSVDNTRGGYTF
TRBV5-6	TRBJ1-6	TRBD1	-	TGTGCCAGCAGCTACCCGGACAGGAATTCACCCCTCCACTTT	CASSYPDRNSPLHF
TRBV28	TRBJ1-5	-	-	TGTGCCGCCGCTGAAGGTATTCAGCCCCAGCATTTT	CAAAEGIQPQHF
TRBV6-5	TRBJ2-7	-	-	TGTGCCGCAACAGGTTCTACCTACGAGCAGTACTTC	CAATGSTYEQYF
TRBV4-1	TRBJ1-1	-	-	TGCGCCAGCAGCCAAGGGCTGCGGGGGGTCGTGAACACTGAAGCTTTCTTT	CASSQGLRGVVNTEAFF
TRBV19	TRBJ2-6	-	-	TGTGCCAGCGGAACGGGGTTCGGAACCTCTGGGGCCAACGTCCTGACTTTC	CASGTGFGTSGANVLTF
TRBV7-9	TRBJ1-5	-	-	TGTGCCAGCAGCCAGGCGGGGGGCAATCAGCCCCAGCATTTT	CASSQAGGNQPQHF
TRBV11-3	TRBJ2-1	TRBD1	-	TGTGCCAGCAGCCCGGACAGGGGCTCCTACAATGAGCAGTTCTTC	CASSPDRGSYNEQFF
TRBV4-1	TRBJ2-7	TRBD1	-	TGCGCCAGCAGCCAAGTCCCGACAGGGGCCTACGAGCAGTACTTC	CASSQVPTGAYEQYF
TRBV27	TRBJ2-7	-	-	TGTGCCAGCAGTTTATCGGGAGTCAGCACCTACGAGCAGTACTTC	CASSLSGVSTYEQYF
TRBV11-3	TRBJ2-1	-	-	TGTGCCAGCAGCTACAGGGACTCCTACAATGAGCAGTTCTTC	CASSYRDSYNEQFF
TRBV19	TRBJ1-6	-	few	TGTGCCAGTAGTATAGATCTCGGGGCCACCTATTCACCCCTCCACTTT	CASSIDLGATYSPLHF
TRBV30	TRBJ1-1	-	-	TGTGCCTGGGACAAGGTGGGGGACGCTTTCTTT	CAWDKVGDAFF
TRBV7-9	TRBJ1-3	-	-	TGTGCCAGCAGCCCCGGGATTGGGGTCGTAGCCAGAAACACCATATATTTT	CASSPGIGVVARNTIYF
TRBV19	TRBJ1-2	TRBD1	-	TGTGCCAGTAGTATAGGAGACCAGACAGGGGCGTTTACTAACTATGGCTACACCTTC	CASSIGDQTGAFTNYGYTF
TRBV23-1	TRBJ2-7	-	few	TGCGCCAGCAGTCAATCGGTAAGGGTTTTGAAGTACGAGCAGTACTTC	CASSQSVRVLKYEQYF
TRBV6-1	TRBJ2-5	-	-	TGTGCCAGCAGTGAGACTATATGGGGAGAGACCCAGTACTTC	CASSETIWGETQYF
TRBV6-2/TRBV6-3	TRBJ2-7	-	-	TGTGCCAGCAGTTTGGTCGGGTACGAGCAGTACTTC	CASSLVGYEQYF
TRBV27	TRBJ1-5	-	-	TGTGCCAGCAGCAAGAATATGCTATCGTCAGATGTTTTGATGTGGGTCAATCAGCCCCAGCATTTT	CASSKNMLSSDVLMWVNQPQHF
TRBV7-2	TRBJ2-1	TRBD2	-	TGTGCCAGCAGCTTAGGTTGGACTAGCGGGAGGAATGAGCAGTTCTTC	CASSLGWTSGRNEQFF
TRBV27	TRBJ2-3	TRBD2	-	TGTGCCAGCAGTTCAGGGGCGGGGGGAGCGAGCAGTACGCAGTATTTT	CASSSGAGGASSTQYF
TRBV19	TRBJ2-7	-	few	TGTGCCAGTAGTCCACTCGTCTCCTACGAGCAGTACTTC	CASSPLVSYEQYF
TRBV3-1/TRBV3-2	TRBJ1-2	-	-	TGTGCCAGCAGCCAAGGGACGTTGGAGGGGTATGGCTACACCTTC	CASSQGTLEGYGYTF
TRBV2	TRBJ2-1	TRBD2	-	TGTGCCAGCAGTGAACTAGCGGGAGTCGCAGTTGGCTACAATGAGCAGTTCTTC	CASSELAGVAVGYNEQFF
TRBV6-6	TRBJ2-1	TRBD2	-	TGTGCCAGCAGGGGCGGGACTAGCGGCCCCTCGGAGCAGTTCTTC	CASRGGTSGPSEQFF
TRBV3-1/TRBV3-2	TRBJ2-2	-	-	TGTGCCAGCAGCCAATCCCAGGGGTGCACCGGGGAGCTGTTTTTT	CASSQSQGCTGELFF
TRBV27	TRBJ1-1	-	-	TGTGCCAGCAGTTTCTTGGGGACTGAAGCTTTCTTT	CASSFLGTEAFF
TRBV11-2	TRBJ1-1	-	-	TGTGCCAGCAGCTTAATCCCGACTGAAGCTTTCTTT	CASSLIPTEAFF
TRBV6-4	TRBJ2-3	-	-	TGTGCCAGCAGTGACAGCGGGAGCACAGATACGCAGTATTTT	CASSDSGSTDTQYF
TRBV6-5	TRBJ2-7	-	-	TGTGCCAGCAGCTCGTGGTCACACTCCTACGAGCAGTACTTC	CASSSWSHSYEQYF
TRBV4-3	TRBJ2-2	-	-	TGCGCCAGCAGTCTGATGCAGGGGTCCGGGGAGCTGTTTTTT	CASSLMQGSGELFF
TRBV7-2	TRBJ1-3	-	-	TGTGCCAGCAGCCCGTCGTTTGGAAACACCATATATTTT	CASSPSFGNTIYF
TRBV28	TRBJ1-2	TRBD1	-	TGTGCCAGCCAGGAGGACAGGGGGTACTATGGCTACACCTTC	CASQEDRGYYGYTF
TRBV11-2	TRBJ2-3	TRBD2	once	TGTGCCAGCAGCTCTGGACTAGCGGGCCAACAGTATTTT	CASSSGLAGQQYF
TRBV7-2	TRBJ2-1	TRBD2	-	TGTGCCAGCAGCTCTACTAGCGGCGACAATGAGCAGTTCTTC	CASSSTSGDNEQFF
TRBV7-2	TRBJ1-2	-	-	TGTGCCAGCAGCCCCCGGAGGGCACAGCAATATGGCTACACCTTC	CASSPRRAQQYGYTF
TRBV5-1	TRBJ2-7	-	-	TGCGCCAGCAGCCTGACCCAGTCCTACGAGCAGTACTTC	CASSLTQSYEQYF
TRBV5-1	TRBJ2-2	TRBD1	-	TGCGCCAGCAGCCCGACAGGGGTCGGCACCGGGGAGCTGTTTTTT	CASSPTGVGTGELFF